One sample yielded the 14 T cell receptor beta chains listed below, sequenced in a study of blood T cell repertoires in COVID-19. The assay was immunoSEQ multiplex PCR, and TCRdb's table has in-frame clones only and misses some. This table holds about 81,000 clones, roughly 90% found once. The sample comprised peripheral blood. Receptor source: an older man with active or convalescent COVID-19.

The chain links TRBV5-1 to TRBJ1-4; 10 bases align to TRBD1. CDR3 length: 15 amino acids. The germline gives CDR1 SGHRS, CDR2 YFSETQ. The V segment lost 4 bases and the J segment 5 bases; nucleotides outside the gene matches: 5. CDR3 sequence: CASSVMGQGNEKLFF. CDR3 sequence (DNA): TGCGCCAGCAGCGTAATGGGACAGGGGAATGAAAAACTGTTTTTT.

The rearrangement uses TRBV9 and TRBJ2-5; D is perhaps TRBD1 (6 bases). The CDR3 spans 16 residues. V was clipped by 0 bases and J by 1 base, with 13 bases between them. Germline CDR1 SGDLS, CDR2 YYNGEE. The CDR3 DNA follows: TGTGCCAGCAGCGTAGAGGCAGGGGTCATCCAAGAGACCCAGTACTTC. Translated, it gives CASSVEAGVIQETQYF. The full variable domain, its missing parts supplied by reference TRBV9 and TRBJ2-5, is DSGVTQTPKHLITATGQRVTLRCSPRSGDLSVYWYQQSLDQGLQFLIQYYNGEERAKGNILERFSAQQFPDLHSELNLSSLELGDSALYFCASSVEAGVIQETQYFGPGTRLLVL.

CDR3 sequence reads: CASSLMGQGLQETQYF. CDR3 coding DNA: TGCGCCAGCAGCTTGATGGGACAGGGCCTCCAAGAGACCCAGTACTTC. The chain joins TRBV5-1 to TRBJ2-5, with 9 positions matching TRBD1. V lost 1 base and J lost 1; bases outside the gene matches: 5. Germline V CDR1 and CDR2: SGHRS, YFSETQ. This CDR3 has 16 amino acids.

The chain recombines TRBV10-1 with TRBJ1-1; 7 bases agree with TRBD1. Germline CDR1 is WNHNN and CDR2 is SYGVQD (reference sequence). This CDR3 region has 14 residues. Germline trimming cut 7 bases from V and 6 bases from J; bases unmatched to any gene: 11. DNA of the CDR3: TGCGCCAGCAAAAGGGACAGCCTCTCCGCTGAAGCTTTCTTT. Encoded protein: CASKRDSLSAEAFF.

CDR3 nucleotides: TGTGCCAGCAGTTTAGCGGCGGGGGAGCAGTACTTC. Encoded protein: CASSLAAGEQYF. The chain is built from TRBV12-3 or TRBV12-4 and TRBJ2-7; tentatively, D is TRBD2 (6 bases). CDR3 length equals 12 residues. Trimming removed 0 bases at V and 7 bases at J, with 7 bases between.

The rearrangement joins TRBV3-1 (or the pseudogene TRBV3-2) to TRBJ1-1, with 7 bases aligning to TRBD1. V trimming: 0 bases; J trimming: 2 bases; junction bases outside the gene matches: 6. Germline CDR1 is LGHDT and CDR2 is YNNKEL (reference sequence). The CDR3 covers 16 residues. CDR3 sequence (DNA): TGTGCCAGCAGCCAAGAAGGGGGCTTTTTTAACACTGAAGCTTTCTTT. Translated, it gives CASSQEGGFFNTEAFF.

The chain is built from TRBV20-1 and TRBJ1-2; 8 bases align to TRBD1. Trimming cost V 5 bases and J 6 bases; bases outside gene matches: 2. Germline assignment: CDR1 DFQATT and CDR2 SNEGSKA (reference sequence). CDR3 length equals 11 residues. CDR3 amino acids: CSAPGGHGYTF. As DNA, the CDR3 is TGCAGTGCTCCAGGGGGCCATGGCTACACCTTC.

This clone showed up just once. The chain is built from TRBV24-1 and TRBJ2-1, with 13 bases aligning to TRBD2. Germline V lookup: CDR1 KGHDR, CDR2 SFDVKD. The length of the CDR3 is 13 residues. The V segment lost 11 bases and the J segment 9 bases; nucleotides outside the gene matches: 6. Here the CDR3 reads CAIGLAGEVEQFF. The CDR3 coding sequence is TGTGCCATCGGACTAGCGGGGGAGGTTGAGCAGTTCTTC.

The chain couples TRBV6-2 or TRBV6-3 to TRBJ1-2; possible D gene TRBD1, 6 bases. The CDR3 extends over 16 amino acids. V lost 5 bases and J 4 bases, leaving 20 bases between the germline ends. The germline V gene encodes CDR1 MNHEY and CDR2 SVGEGT. CDR3 bases: TGTGCCAGCAGTCACCCCTCCGGACAGCCGTTCTATGGCTACACCTTC. Translation gives CASSHPSGQPFYGYTF.

CDR3 nucleotide sequence: TGTGCCAGTAGTAGTTTTGTCGGGACAGGGACTTACGAGCAGTACTTC. As protein: CASSSFVGTGTYEQYF. V is TRBV19 and J is TRBJ2-7, with 9 bases matching TRBD1. Germline-derived CDR1 and CDR2 are LNHDA and SQIVND (reference sequence). The CDR3 has 16 residues. The V and J ends lost 4 bases and 4 bases, in that order; junction bases with no gene match: 11.

V usage is TRBV30 and J usage is TRBJ1-2, with TRBD1 matching 7 bases. This CDR3 comprises 15 residues. Germline values: CDR1 GTSNPN, CDR2 SVGIG (reference sequence). J was trimmed by 4 bases and V by 5 bases; bases with no gene match: 13. This CDR3 is CAWQRTGQRFYGYTF. The CDR3 nucleotides read TGTGCCTGGCAACGAACGGGACAGCGGTTCTATGGCTACACCTTC.

This chain joins TRBV6-2 or TRBV6-3 and TRBJ1-1; TRBD1 is a possible D gene (5 bases). This CDR3 has 14 amino acids. Germline CDR1 is MNHEY and CDR2 is SVGEGT. The V and J ends lost 6 bases and 4 bases respectively, with 15 bases between them. The chain's CDR3 is CASSPGGGGTEAFF. The CDR3 region has the DNA TGTGCCAGCAGCCCGGGTGGGGGGGGCACTGAAGCTTTCTTT.

The chain links TRBV2 to TRBJ1-1; D is unclear. CDR1 and CDR2 from the germline V gene are SNHLY and FYNNEI. V dropped 0 bases and J dropped 1 base, with 6 bases sitting between them. This CDR3 is built from 14 residues. CDR3 nucleotides: TGTGCCAGCAGTGAAGCGTTCAGGAACACTGAAGCTTTCTTT. This codes for CASSEAFRNTEAFF.

The genes are TRBV18 and TRBJ2-5; 7 bases map to TRBD2. Germline CDR1 reads KGHSH; CDR2 reads LQKENI. V trimming: 0 bases; J trimming: 1 base; junction bases outside the gene matches: 2. This CDR3 contains 15 residues. CDR3 sequence (DNA): TGTGCCAGCTCACCACCGATAGCGGGCCAAGAGACCCAGTACTTC. As protein: CASSPPIAGQETQYF.